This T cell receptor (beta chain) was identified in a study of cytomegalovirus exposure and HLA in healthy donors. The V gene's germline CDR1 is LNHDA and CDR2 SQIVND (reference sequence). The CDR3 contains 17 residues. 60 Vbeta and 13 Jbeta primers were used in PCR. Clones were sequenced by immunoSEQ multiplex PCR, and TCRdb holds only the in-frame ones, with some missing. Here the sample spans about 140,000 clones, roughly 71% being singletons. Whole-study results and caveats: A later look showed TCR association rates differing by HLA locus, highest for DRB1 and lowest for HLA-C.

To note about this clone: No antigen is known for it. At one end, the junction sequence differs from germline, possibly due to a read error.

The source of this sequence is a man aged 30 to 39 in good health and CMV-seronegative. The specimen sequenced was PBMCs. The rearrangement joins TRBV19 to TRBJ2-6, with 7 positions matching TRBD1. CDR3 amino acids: CASTQDRPTSGANGLTF. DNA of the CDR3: TGTGCCAGTACCCAGGACAGGCCGACCTCTGGGGCCAACGGCCTGACTTTC.